This T cell receptor beta chain is from a study of human T cells and chemical hapten exposure. Study background: Per-sample variation in TCR yield stemmed mainly from small pooled library volume differences.

As for this clonotype: Its antigen is not known.

The study's library attached unique molecular identifiers to single cDNA molecules. As processed by the authors: Samples had a median of around 94,000 TCRs, ranging roughly 20,000 to 700,000. TCRdb redid the calling of the RACE reads with MiXCR, one entry per CDR3 protein. For this entry, the V and J calls and clone size follow TCRdb and not the study's own pipeline. The sample shows about 65,000 distinct CDR3 sequences, approximately 6.5% of them seen only once. Time point of the sample: healthy volunteer bleed at 6 weeks. Unfractionated whole blood yielded total RNA. Study-level results: High-frequency TCRs, those above 1 in 1000, stayed the same after DPC sensitization.

Trimming left V 5 bases short and J 2 bases short, with 12 bases between. The CDR3 is made up of 15 amino acids. Germline CDR1 and CDR2: SGHTA and FQGNSA. This sequence was found in a female donor in good health. Some clones in this sample may be carry-over from other donors' samples. Sequencing was performed on whole blood. The rearrangement joins TRBV7-2 to TRBJ2-2; D possibly uses TRBD1 or TRBD2 (5 bases each). CDR3 protein: CASSVGALNTGELFF. The CDR3 DNA follows: TGTGCCAGCAGCGTCGGGGCACTAAACACCGGGGAGCTGTTTTTT.